This entry lists 2 T cell receptor beta chains sequenced from one sample in a study of cytomegalovirus exposure and HLA in healthy donors. PCR used 60 Vbeta primers and 13 Jbeta primers. TCRdb's table, derived via immunoSEQ multiplex PCR, lists solely in-frame clones and lacks some. Here the sample spans 110,000 to 150,000 clones, about 80% being singletons. The specimen sequenced was PBMCs. Every receptor here comes from a man between 18 and 35 years old in good health and CMV-seronegative.

This rearrangement joins TRBV7-9 to TRBJ2-1; 8 nucleotides match TRBD1. The CDR3 contains 17 residues. Germline-derived CDR1 and CDR2 are SEHNR and FQNEAQ (reference sequence). V trimming: 5 bases; J trimming: 5 bases; junction bases outside the gene matches: 14. Written as DNA, the CDR3 is TGTGCCAGCAGCCGGCTGCAACGGACAGGGATTGACAATGAGCAGTTCTTC. Residues: CASSRLQRTGIDNEQFF. Combining the CDR3 with reference TRBV7-9 and TRBJ2-1 gives the whole variable domain DTGVSQNPRHKITKRGQNVTFRCDPISEHNRLYWYRQTLGQGPEFLTYFQNEAQLEKSRLLSDRFSAERPKGSFSTLEIQRTEQGDSAMYLCASSRLQRTGIDNEQFFGPGTRLTVL.

This clone appeared a few times. CDR3 amino acids: CASSRDNGNEQYF. The CDR3 DNA sequence: TGCGCCAGCAGCCGGGACAACGGAAACGAGCAGTACTTC. The rearrangement uses TRBV5-1 and TRBJ2-7, with TRBD1 as a possible D gene (6 bases). The CDR3 sequence is 13 residues long. Between the trimmed V and J ends, which lost 4 bases and 5 bases, there was a span of 13 bases. Germline V gene lookup returns CDR1 SGHRS and CDR2 YFSETQ.